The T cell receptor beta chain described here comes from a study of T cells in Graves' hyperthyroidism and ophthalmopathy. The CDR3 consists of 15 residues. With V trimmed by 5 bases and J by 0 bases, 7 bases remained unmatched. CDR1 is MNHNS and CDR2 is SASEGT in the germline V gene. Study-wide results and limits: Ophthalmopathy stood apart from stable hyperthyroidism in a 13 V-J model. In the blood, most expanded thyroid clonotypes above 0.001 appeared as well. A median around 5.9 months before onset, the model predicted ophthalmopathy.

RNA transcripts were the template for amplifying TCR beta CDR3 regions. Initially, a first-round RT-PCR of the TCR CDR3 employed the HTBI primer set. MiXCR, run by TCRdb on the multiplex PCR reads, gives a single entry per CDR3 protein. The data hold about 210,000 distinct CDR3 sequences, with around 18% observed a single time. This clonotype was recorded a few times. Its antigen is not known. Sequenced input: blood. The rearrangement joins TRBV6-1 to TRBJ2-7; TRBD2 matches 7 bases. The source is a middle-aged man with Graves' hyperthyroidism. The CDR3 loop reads CASSTLPGGSYEQYF. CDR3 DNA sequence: TGTGCCAGCAGTACCCTCCCGGGGGGCTCCTACGAGCAGTACTTC.